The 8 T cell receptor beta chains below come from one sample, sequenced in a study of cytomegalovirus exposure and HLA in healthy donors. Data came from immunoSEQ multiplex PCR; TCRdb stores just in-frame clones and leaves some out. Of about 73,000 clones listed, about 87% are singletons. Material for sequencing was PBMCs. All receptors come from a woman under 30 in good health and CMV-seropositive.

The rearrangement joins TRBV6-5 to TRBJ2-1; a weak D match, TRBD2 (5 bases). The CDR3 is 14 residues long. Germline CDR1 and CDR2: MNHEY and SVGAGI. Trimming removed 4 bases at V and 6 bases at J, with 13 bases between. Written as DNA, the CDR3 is TGTGCCAGCAGTTTTGAACCGGGGTTCAATGAGCAGTTCTTC. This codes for CASSFEPGFNEQFF.

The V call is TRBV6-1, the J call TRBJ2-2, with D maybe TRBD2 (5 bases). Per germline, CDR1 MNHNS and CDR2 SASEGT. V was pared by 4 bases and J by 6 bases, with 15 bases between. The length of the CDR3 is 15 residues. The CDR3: CASSGGWMRAGELFF. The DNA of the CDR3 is TGTGCCAGCAGTGGAGGGTGGATGAGGGCCGGGGAGCTGTTTTTT.

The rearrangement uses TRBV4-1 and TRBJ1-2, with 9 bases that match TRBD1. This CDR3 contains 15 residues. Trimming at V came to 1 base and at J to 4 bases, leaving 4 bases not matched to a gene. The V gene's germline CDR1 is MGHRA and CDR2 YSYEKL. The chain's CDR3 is CASSQVSTGGYGYTF. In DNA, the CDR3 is TGCGCCAGCAGCCAAGTATCGACAGGGGGCTATGGCTACACCTTC.

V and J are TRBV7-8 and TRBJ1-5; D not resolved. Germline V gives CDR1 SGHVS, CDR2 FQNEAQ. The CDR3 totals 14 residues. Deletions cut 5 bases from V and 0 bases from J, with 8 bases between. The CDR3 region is CASSLQDSNQPQHF. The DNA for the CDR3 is TGTGCCAGCAGCCTGCAGGATAGCAATCAGCCCCAGCATTTT.

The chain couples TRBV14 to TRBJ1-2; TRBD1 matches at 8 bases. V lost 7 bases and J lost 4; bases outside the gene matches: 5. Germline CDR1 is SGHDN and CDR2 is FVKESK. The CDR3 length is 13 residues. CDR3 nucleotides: TGTGCCAGCAAGGGGACAGGAGGCTATGGCTACACCTTC. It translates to CASKGTGGYGYTF.

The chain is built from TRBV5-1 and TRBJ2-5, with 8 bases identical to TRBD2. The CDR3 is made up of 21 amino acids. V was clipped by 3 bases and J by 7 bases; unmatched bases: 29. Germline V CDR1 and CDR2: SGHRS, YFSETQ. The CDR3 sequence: CASSSLTGGLAVKSPGGTQYF. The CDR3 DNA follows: TGCGCCAGCAGCTCCCTAACGGGGGGGCTAGCGGTCAAATCACCAGGTGGGACCCAGTACTTC.

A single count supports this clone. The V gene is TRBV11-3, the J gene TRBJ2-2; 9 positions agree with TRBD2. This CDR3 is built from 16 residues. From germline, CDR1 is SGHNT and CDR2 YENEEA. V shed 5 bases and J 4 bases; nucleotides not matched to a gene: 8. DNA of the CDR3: TGTGCCAGCAGCCAGACGCTAGCGGGGAGCACCGGGGAGCTGTTTTTT. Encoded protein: CASSQTLAGSTGELFF.

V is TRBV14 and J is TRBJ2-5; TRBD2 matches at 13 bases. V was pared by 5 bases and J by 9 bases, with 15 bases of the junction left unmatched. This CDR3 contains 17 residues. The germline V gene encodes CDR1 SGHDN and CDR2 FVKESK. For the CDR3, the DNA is TGTGCCAGCAGCACGGGACTAGCGGGGCCCGGGATGGAGGCCCAGTACTTC. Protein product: CASSTGLAGPGMEAQYF.